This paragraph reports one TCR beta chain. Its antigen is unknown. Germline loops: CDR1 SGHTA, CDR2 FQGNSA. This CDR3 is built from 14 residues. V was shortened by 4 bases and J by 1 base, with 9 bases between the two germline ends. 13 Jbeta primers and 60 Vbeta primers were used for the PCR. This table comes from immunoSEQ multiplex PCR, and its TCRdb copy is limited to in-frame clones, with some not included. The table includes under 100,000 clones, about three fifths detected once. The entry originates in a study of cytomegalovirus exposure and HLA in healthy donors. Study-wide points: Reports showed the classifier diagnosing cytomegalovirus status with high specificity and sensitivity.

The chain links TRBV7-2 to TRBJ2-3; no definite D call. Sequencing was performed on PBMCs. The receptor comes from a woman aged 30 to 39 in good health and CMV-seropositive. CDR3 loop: CASSSPFRTDTQYF. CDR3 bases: TGTGCCAGCAGCTCCCCGTTTCGCACAGATACGCAGTATTTT.